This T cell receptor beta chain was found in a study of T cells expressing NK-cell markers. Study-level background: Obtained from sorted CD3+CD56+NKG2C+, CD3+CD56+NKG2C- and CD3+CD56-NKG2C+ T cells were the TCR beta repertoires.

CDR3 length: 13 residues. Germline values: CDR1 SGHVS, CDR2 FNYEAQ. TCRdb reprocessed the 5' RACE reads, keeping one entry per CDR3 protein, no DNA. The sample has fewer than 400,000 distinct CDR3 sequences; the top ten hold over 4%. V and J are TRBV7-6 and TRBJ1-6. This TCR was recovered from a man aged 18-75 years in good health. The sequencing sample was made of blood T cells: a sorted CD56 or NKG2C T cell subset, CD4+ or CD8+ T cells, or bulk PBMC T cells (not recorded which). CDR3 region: CASSLEAGSPLHF.